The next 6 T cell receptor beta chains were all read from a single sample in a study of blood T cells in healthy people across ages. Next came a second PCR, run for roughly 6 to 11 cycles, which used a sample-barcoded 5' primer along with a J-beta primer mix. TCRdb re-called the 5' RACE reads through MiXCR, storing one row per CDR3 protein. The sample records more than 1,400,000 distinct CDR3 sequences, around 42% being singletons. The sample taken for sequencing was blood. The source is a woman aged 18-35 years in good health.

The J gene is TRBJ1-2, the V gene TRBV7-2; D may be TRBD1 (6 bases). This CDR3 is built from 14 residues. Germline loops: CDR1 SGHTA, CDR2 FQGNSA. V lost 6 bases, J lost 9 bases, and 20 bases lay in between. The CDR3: CASRPTGMGTRYTF. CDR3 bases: TGTGCCAGCAGACCCACAGGGATGGGGACGCGCTACACCTTC.

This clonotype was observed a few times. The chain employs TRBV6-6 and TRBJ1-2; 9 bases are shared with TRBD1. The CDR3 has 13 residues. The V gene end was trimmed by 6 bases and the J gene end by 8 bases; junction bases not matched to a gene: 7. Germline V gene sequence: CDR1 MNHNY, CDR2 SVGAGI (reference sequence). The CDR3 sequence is CASSIRTGEGYTF. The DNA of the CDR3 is TGTGCCAGCAGCATCCGGACAGGGGAAGGCTACACCTTC.

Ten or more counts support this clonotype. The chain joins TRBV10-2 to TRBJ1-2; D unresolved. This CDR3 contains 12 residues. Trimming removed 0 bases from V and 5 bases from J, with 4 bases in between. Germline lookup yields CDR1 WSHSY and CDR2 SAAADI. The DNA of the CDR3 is TGCGCCAGCAGTGAGTCGTTGTATGGCTACACCTTC. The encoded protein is CASSESLYGYTF.

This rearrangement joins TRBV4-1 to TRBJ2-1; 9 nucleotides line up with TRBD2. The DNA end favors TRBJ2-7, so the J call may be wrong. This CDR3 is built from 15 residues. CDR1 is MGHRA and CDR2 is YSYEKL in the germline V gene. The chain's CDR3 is CASSPTSGLNNEQYF. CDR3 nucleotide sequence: TGCGCCAGCAGCCCCACTAGCGGGCTTAACAATGAGCAGTACTTC.

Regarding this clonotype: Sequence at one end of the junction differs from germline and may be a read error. The CDR3 spells CACSLGGDPSYEQYF. Here the CDR3 DNA reads TGTGCCTGCAGCCTAGGGGGGGATCCATCCTACGAGCAGTACTTC. The gene calls are TRBV4-2 and TRBJ2-5, with a possible D match to TRBD2 (7 bases). The better agreement between TRBJ2-7 and the DNA end casts doubt on the J call. The CDR3 has 15 amino acids. Germline loops: CDR1 LGHNA, CDR2 YNFKEQ.

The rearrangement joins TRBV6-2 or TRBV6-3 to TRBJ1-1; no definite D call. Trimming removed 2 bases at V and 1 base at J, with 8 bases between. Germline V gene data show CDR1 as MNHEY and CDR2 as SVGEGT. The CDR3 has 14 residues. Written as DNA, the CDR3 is TGTGCCAGCAGTTACAGGGTCAAGAACACTGAAGCTTTCTTT. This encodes CASSYRVKNTEAFF.